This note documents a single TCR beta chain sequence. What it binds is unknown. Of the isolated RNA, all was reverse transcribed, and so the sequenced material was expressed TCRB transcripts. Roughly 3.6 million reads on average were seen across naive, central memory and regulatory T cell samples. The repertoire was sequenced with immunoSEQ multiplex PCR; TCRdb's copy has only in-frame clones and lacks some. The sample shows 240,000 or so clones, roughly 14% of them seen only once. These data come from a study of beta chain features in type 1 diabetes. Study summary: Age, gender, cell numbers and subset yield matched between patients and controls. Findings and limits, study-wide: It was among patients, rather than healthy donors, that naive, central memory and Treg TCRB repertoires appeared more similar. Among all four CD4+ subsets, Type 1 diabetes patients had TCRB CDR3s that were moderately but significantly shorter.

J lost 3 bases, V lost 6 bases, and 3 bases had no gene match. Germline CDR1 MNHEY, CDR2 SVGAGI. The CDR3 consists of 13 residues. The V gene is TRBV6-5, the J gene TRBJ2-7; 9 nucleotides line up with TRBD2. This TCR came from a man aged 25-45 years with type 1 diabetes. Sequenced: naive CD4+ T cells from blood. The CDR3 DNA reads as TGTGCCAGCAGAGCGGGAGGCGGCTACGAGCAGTACTTC. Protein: CASRAGGGYEQYF.